This TCR beta chain was observed in a study of tissue T cells after allogeneic stem cell transplantation. General study results and limits: Anatomically similar tissues had similar TCR repertoires within each patient.

Profiling relied on immunoSEQ multiplex PCR, and the TCRdb table lists in-frame clones only, not all of them. The sample has approximately 30,000 clones; over 75% are singletons. Per the germline V gene, CDR1 is MDHEN and CDR2 is SYDVKM. The CDR3 has 12 amino acids. V lost 2 bases to trimming and J lost 5 bases, with 6 bases between them. A remark on this clone: Its antigen is not identified.

This rearrangement joins TRBV28 to TRBJ1-2; TRBD1 is a possible D gene (5 bases). The starting material was blood, obtained before transplantation. This TCR derives from a woman between 18 and 50 years old who later had graft-versus-host disease after an allogeneic stem cell transplant. The CDR3 loop reads CASSLQGYGYTF. The CDR3 coding sequence is TGTGCCAGCAGTTTACAGGGATATGGCTACACCTTC.